Following are 32 T cell receptor beta chains from one sample sequenced in a study of CD8 T cells in ankylosing spondylitis. TCRdb re-called the 5' RACE reads through MiXCR, storing one row per CDR3 protein. The repertoire consists of fewer than 400,000 distinct CDR3 sequences, with 8% occurring once and the leading ten covering just over 14%. The antigens for these receptors are not known. Broader study findings: Characteristic of ankylosing spondylitis blood, it appeared, was a TCR beta motif comprising fewer than 10 highly homologous variants.

The specimen sequenced was blood, either unsorted or a sorted T cell fraction (not recorded which). The receptors come from a male donor with ankylosing spondylitis.

This clonotype was picked up a small number of times. The rearrangement uses TRBV5-1 and TRBJ2-5, with D perhaps matching TRBD2 (5 bases). V was trimmed by 4 bases and J by 5 bases, leaving 15 bases between them. Germline-derived CDR1 and CDR2 are SGHRS and YFSETQ. This CDR3 spans 14 amino acids. DNA for the CDR3: TGCGCCAGCAGCCCGGAGATAGCGCGGGAGACCCAGTACTTC. The encoded protein is CASSPEIARETQYF.

The rearrangement joins TRBV25-1 to TRBJ1-4; 8 bases line up with TRBD1. The CDR3 consists of 14 residues. Trimming cost V 5 bases and J 7 bases; bases outside gene matches: 6. CDR1 is MGHDK, CDR2 SYGVNS, per germline. CDR3 amino acids: CASSTRTGSEKLFF. The DNA of the CDR3 is TGTGCCAGCAGTACTCGGACAGGGAGTGAAAAACTGTTTTTT. The full variable domain, with the rest looked up from reference TRBV25-1 and TRBJ1-4, is EADIYQTPRYLVIGTGKKITLECSQTMGHDKMYWYQQDPGMELHLIHYSYGVNSTEKGDLSSESTVSRIRTEHFPLTLESARPSHTSQYLCASSTRTGSEKLFFGSGTQLSVL.

This clonotype showed up just a few times. The chain has TRBV7-2 and TRBJ2-3; TRBD2 agrees at 12 bases. Germline CDR1 SGHTA, CDR2 FQGNSA. The CDR3 totals 15 residues. Losses at the gene ends were 5 bases for V and 6 bases for J; bases not matched to a gene: 6. In DNA, the CDR3 is TGTGCCAGCAGCCCAAGACTAGCGGGAGCTGATACGCAGTATTTT. Translating gives CASSPRLAGADTQYF.

In its sample, this clonotype was seen many times. The chain carries TRBV11-3 and TRBJ2-1; 8 nucleotides align to TRBD2. Trimming cost V 2 bases and J 4 bases; bases outside gene matches: 4. Looked up from germline, CDR1 is SGHNT and CDR2 is YENEEA. CDR3 length: 15 amino acids. This CDR3 reads CASSLFGTRYNEQFF. The CDR3 DNA is TGTGCCAGCAGCTTATTCGGGACTAGATACAATGAGCAGTTCTTC.

At least ten counts were recorded for this clonotype. The V and J genes are TRBV11-2 and TRBJ2-3; D is unresolved. Germline CDR1 and CDR2: SGHAT and FQNNGV. Trimming stripped 5 bases from V and 6 bases from J, with 12 bases between. The CDR3 runs 13 residues. The CDR3 loop reads CASSRTWADTQYF. In DNA, the CDR3 is TGTGCCAGCAGCCGAACATGGGCCGATACGCAGTATTTT. The entire variable domain, with the rest obtained from reference TRBV11-2 and TRBJ2-3, is as follows: EAGVAQSPRYKIIEKRQSVAFWCNPISGHATLYWYQQILGQGPKLLIQFQNNGVVDDSQLPKDRFSAERLKGVDSTLKIQPAKLEDSAVYLCASSRTWADTQYFGPGTRLTVL.

In this sample, this clonotype turned up many times. This chain joins TRBV5-1 and TRBJ2-1, with 10 nucleotides matching TRBD2. Germline assignment: CDR1 SGHRS and CDR2 YFSETQ. V shed 2 bases, J shed 8 bases, and the junction held 10 bases outside the gene matches. CDR3 size: 16 residues. The CDR3, as DNA: TGCGCCAGCAGCTTCCAAGTAGCGGGAGGCAGGGATGAGCAGTTCTTC. Protein product: CASSFQVAGGRDEQFF.

In this sample, this clonotype turned up a few times. The rearrangement links TRBV28 to TRBJ2-5; D uncertain. Germline lookup yields CDR1 MDHEN and CDR2 SYDVKM. V shed 4 bases and J shed 2 bases, with 14 bases lying between them. There are 15 residues in the CDR3. CDR3 region: CASSSSGSSQETQYF. Here the CDR3 DNA reads TGTGCCAGCAGTTCGTCCGGATCTTCTCAAGAGACCCAGTACTTC.

This clonotype was detected ten times or more. The chain joins TRBV5-1 to TRBJ1-1, with unresolved D. The CDR3 has 13 residues. Trimming shortened V by 4 bases and J by 3 bases, and 10 bases separated the two germline ends. Germline loops: CDR1 SGHRS, CDR2 YFSETQ. The CDR3 DNA follows: TGCGCCAGCAGCCCCGAGGCGGACACTGAAGCTTTCTTT. This translates into CASSPEADTEAFF.

This clonotype has a count of ten or more. The genes are TRBV3-1 and TRBJ2-2; unclear D gene. The CDR3 totals 13 residues. With 0 bases removed from V and 8 bases from J, the gap between germline ends came to 7 bases. Germline CDR1 is LGHDT and CDR2 is YNNKEL (reference sequence). In DNA, the CDR3 is TGTGCCAGCAGCCAAGAGTCTATAGGGGAGCTGTTTTTT. It specifies CASSQESIGELFF.

V is TRBV20-1 and J is TRBJ1-4; D may be TRBD1 (5 bases). Germline loops: CDR1 DFQATT, CDR2 SNEGSKA (reference sequence). V gave up 3 bases and J gave up 11 bases, with 13 bases separating them. The CDR3 contains 12 residues. The CDR3 sequence is CSARFQGRKLFF. CDR3 DNA sequence: TGCAGTGCTAGGTTCCAGGGAAGGAAACTGTTTTTT.

This clonotype appeared many times. This sequence joins TRBV12-3 or TRBV12-4 and TRBJ1-6; D gene unclear. The CDR3 sequence is 17 residues long. V shed 6 bases and J shed 5 bases, with 20 bases lying between them. The CDR3 DNA sequence: TGTGCCAGCAGCTACAACTGGCACCTGACGAATAATTCACCCCTCCACTTT. Its protein is CASSYNWHLTNNSPLHF.

The table lists this clonotype with a few counts. The chain joins TRBV7-2 to TRBJ1-5, with 9 bases that match TRBD1. CDR1 SGHTA and CDR2 FQGNSA come from the germline V gene. This CDR3 has 15 amino acids. The junction had 8 bases not matched to a gene; V was cut back by 0 bases and J by 11 bases. The CDR3 DNA is TGTGCCAGCAGCTTAGCGGGACAGGGTGGAGTGGCCCAGCATTTT. It is translated as CASSLAGQGGVAQHF.

The table lists this clonotype with a few counts. This chain uses TRBV20-1 with TRBJ2-1; D may be TRBD1 (5 bases). The CDR3 spans 14 residues. Germline V gene lookup returns CDR1 DFQATT and CDR2 SNEGSKA (reference sequence). With 0 bases removed from V and 3 bases from J, the gap between germline ends came to 9 bases. CDR3 in amino acids: CSARETALYNEQFF. In nucleotides, the CDR3 is TGCAGTGCTAGAGAGACAGCACTCTACAATGAGCAGTTCTTC.

The CDR3 coding sequence is TGTGCCAGCAGCGCAGGGTATGGATGGAATGAGCAGTTCTTC. Its translation: CASSAGYGWNEQFF. The rearrangement uses TRBV6-1 and TRBJ2-1, with a tentative D call TRBD1 (5 bases). This CDR3 spans 14 amino acids. Germline CDR1 is MNHNS and CDR2 is SASEGT. The V and J ends lost 6 bases and 7 bases respectively, with 16 bases between them.

This clonotype was seen only a few times. The CDR3 sequence is CSADTGIDNQPQHF. The DNA for the CDR3 is TGCAGTGCAGATACAGGGATAGACAATCAGCCCCAGCATTTT. The gene calls are TRBV20-1 and TRBJ1-5; D is possibly TRBD1 (6 bases). CDR1 DFQATT and CDR2 SNEGSKA come from the germline V gene (reference sequence). CDR3 length equals 14 residues. Trimming removed 6 bases at V and 3 bases at J, with 15 bases between.

The chain uses TRBV7-8 and TRBJ2-2, with 7 nucleotides matching TRBD2. The CDR3 runs 17 residues. V lost 1 base to trimming and J lost 5 bases; unmatched junction nucleotides: 10. Germline CDR1 SGHVS, CDR2 FQNEAQ. CDR3 protein: CASSLGVWTRSTGELFF. Written as DNA, the CDR3 is TGTGCCAGCAGCTTAGGGGTGTGGACTAGAAGTACCGGGGAGCTGTTTTTT.

Points on this clonotype: At one end the junction does not follow the germline gene, possibly because of a read error. The V call is TRBV3-1, the J call TRBJ2-1, with 13 bases identical to TRBD2. CDR3 size: 19 residues. Germline loops: CDR1 LGHDT, CDR2 YNNKEL (reference sequence). CDR3 loop: CASCQAAGTSGNIYNEQFF. DNA of the CDR3: TGTGCCAGCTGCCAGGCGGCGGGGACTAGCGGGAACATCTACAATGAACAGTTCTTC.

The chain recombines TRBV7-9 with TRBJ2-7; no clear D. Germline V gene lookup returns CDR1 SEHNR and CDR2 FQNEAQ (reference sequence). Trimming pared 3 bases from V and 1 base from J, leaving 13 bases between. CDR3 length: 15 amino acids. Here the CDR3 reads CASSFPRQTSYEQYF. CDR3 nucleotides: TGTGCCAGCAGCTTCCCGAGACAAACTTCCTACGAGCAGTACTTC.

The V gene is TRBV5-1, the J gene TRBJ1-1; D may be TRBD1 (5 bases). The CDR3 contains 14 residues. The ends were cut back, 4 bases at V and 1 base at J, with 11 bases in the middle. Germline loops: CDR1 SGHRS, CDR2 YFSETQ. The CDR3, as DNA: TGCGCCAGCAGCCCGGGGACGTCGAACACTGAAGCTTTCTTT. Protein sequence: CASSPGTSNTEAFF.

The chain employs TRBV19 and TRBJ2-2; D may correspond to TRBD1 or TRBD2 (5 bases each). The CDR3 covers 15 residues. The germline V and J ends were trimmed by 7 bases and 5 bases, with 17 bases remaining between them. The germline gives CDR1 LNHDA, CDR2 SQIVND (reference sequence). CDR3 sequence (DNA): TGTGCCAGTAAAACCGGGGCACCCAAGACCGGGGAGCTGTTTTTT. Its protein product is CASKTGAPKTGELFF.

This clonotype was detected a few times. This chain joins TRBV20-1 and TRBJ2-5, with D possibly TRBD1 on 5 matching bases. V lost 3 bases to trimming and J lost 5 bases, with 13 bases between them. The CDR3 totals 13 residues. Germline V gives CDR1 DFQATT, CDR2 SNEGSKA (reference sequence). CDR3 sequence: CSARGQAEETQYF. CDR3 DNA: TGCAGTGCTAGGGGGCAGGCTGAGGAGACCCAGTACTTC.

This clonotype was seen a few times. The rearrangement links TRBV28 to TRBJ1-1; D is unclear. Germline V gene sequence: CDR1 MDHEN, CDR2 SYDVKM. V lost 6 bases, J lost 0 bases, and 11 bases lay in between. The CDR3 runs 14 residues. The chain's CDR3 is CASRAATMNTEAFF. The CDR3 DNA sequence: TGTGCCAGCAGGGCAGCAACAATGAACACTGAAGCTTTCTTT.

V and J are TRBV25-1 and TRBJ2-3; possibly TRBD1 for D (6 bases). CDR3 length equals 16 residues. CDR1 and CDR2 (germline): MGHDK, SYGVNS. V was cut by 6 bases and J by 9 bases, with 25 bases left in between. CDR3 coding DNA: TGTGCCAGCAGACGAAACGATAGAGAGGGGGTGTGGACGCAGTATTTT. Protein product: CASRRNDREGVWTQYF.

This clonotype was counted ten times or more. V usage is TRBV10-3 and J usage is TRBJ2-3; D is uncertain. This CDR3 is 13 amino acids long. Germline lookup yields CDR1 ENHRY and CDR2 SYGVKD. The V gene lost 7 bases and the J gene lost 1 base, with 9 bases spanning the gap. The CDR3 bases are TGTGCCATCACCCCGGGCCGCACAGATACGCAGTATTTT. Translated: CAITPGRTDTQYF.

The chain is built from TRBV19 and TRBJ2-3, with D maybe TRBD1 (5 bases). Trimming took 4 bases from V and 0 from J, leaving 14 bases between them. This CDR3 has 16 residues. The germline V gene has CDR1 LNHDA and CDR2 SQIVND (reference sequence). CDR3 in DNA: TGTGCCAGTAGTACCACACAGGCGACTAGCACAGATACGCAGTATTTT. This codes for CASSTTQATSTDTQYF. Complete variable domain (other parts from reference TRBV19 and TRBJ2-3): DGGITQSPKYLFRKEGQNVTLSCEQNLNHDAMYWYRQDPGQGLRLIYYSQIVNDFQKGDIAEGYSVSREKKESFPLTVTSAQKNPTAFYLCASSTTQATSTDTQYFGPGTRLTVL.

This clonotype occurred a few times. The V and J genes are TRBV30 and TRBJ1-2; D possibly corresponds to TRBD1 (5 bases). Trimming took off 2 bases at V and 3 bases at J, with 13 bases between the two ends. The CDR3 spans 14 residues. Germline assignment: CDR1 GTSNPN and CDR2 SVGIG (reference sequence). In DNA, the CDR3 is TGTGCCTGGAGTAGGGACCGTGGGGACTATGGCTACACCTTC. Its translation: CAWSRDRGDYGYTF.

V is TRBV27 and J is TRBJ2-1, with 11 bases lining up with TRBD2. The CDR3 has 15 amino acids. CDR1 is MNHEY, CDR2 SMNVEV, per germline (reference sequence). V shed 5 bases, J shed 6 bases, and the junction held 6 bases outside the gene matches. CDR3 protein: CASSILAGVINEQFF. The CDR3 DNA reads TGTGCCAGCAGTATACTAGCGGGAGTGATCAATGAGCAGTTCTTC.

Ten or more counts support this clonotype. The chain joins TRBV15 to TRBJ2-7; a possible D gene is TRBD1 (5 bases). Germline CDR1 reads LNHNV; CDR2 reads YYDKDF (reference sequence). The V and J ends lost 1 base and 10 bases respectively, with 20 bases between them. The CDR3 extends over 15 amino acids. The CDR3 DNA is TGTGCCACCAGCAGAGGGGAAGTGAGGATGGACACCCAGTACTTC. This translates into CATSRGEVRMDTQYF.

V is TRBV20-1 and J is TRBJ1-4; a possible D gene is TRBD1 (6 bases). This CDR3 is 15 amino acids long. The germline V gene encodes CDR1 DFQATT and CDR2 SNEGSKA (reference sequence). V lost 3 bases and J lost 8, with 19 bases in between. This CDR3 is CSARSYKGGNEKLFF. The CDR3 region has the DNA TGCAGTGCTAGGTCCTACAAGGGGGGGAACGAAAAACTGTTTTTT.

V and J are TRBV5-1 and TRBJ2-7; D perhaps matches TRBD2 (5 bases). The CDR3 runs 16 residues. The V and J ends lost 0 bases and 0 bases respectively, with 13 bases between them. Germline lookup yields CDR1 SGHRS and CDR2 YFSETQ. CDR3 sequence: CASSLVLSEDSYEQYF. CDR3 nucleotide sequence: TGCGCCAGCAGCTTGGTTCTTAGCGAGGACTCCTACGAGCAGTACTTC.

The chain combines TRBV6-5 with TRBJ1-1, with a weak D call TRBD1 (5 bases). The germline V and J ends were trimmed by 0 bases and 5 bases, with 7 bases remaining between them. The CDR3 is made up of 13 amino acids. CDR1 is MNHEY, CDR2 SVGAGI, per germline. CDR3 amino acids: CASSYSKGTEAFF. The CDR3 region has the DNA TGTGCCAGCAGTTACTCGAAGGGGACTGAAGCTTTCTTT.

This clonotype has more than one count but fewer than ten. V usage is TRBV28 and J usage is TRBJ2-1, with no clear D. CDR1 MDHEN and CDR2 SYDVKM come from the germline V gene. This CDR3 spans 14 amino acids. V lost 3 bases to trimming and J lost 2 bases, with 8 bases between them. The CDR3 here is CASSLDLAYNEQFF. The CDR3 bases are TGTGCCAGCAGTTTGGACCTAGCCTACAATGAGCAGTTCTTC.